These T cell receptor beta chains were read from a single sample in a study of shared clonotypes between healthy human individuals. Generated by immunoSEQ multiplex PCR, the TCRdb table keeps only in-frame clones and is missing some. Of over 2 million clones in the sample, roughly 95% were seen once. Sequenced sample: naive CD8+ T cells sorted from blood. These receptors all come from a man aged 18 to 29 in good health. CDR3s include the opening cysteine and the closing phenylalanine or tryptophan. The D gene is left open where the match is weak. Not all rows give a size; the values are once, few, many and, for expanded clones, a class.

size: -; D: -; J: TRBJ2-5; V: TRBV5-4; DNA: TGTGCCAGCAGCTATGAGGGGCGAGAGACCCAGTACTTC; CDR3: CASSYEGRETQYF
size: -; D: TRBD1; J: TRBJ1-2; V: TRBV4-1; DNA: TGCGCCAGCAGCCAAGAGGGGCAGGGGGGTGGTGGCTACACCTTC; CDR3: CASSQEGQGGGGYTF
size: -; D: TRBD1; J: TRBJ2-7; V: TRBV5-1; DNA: TGCGCCAGCAGCTTTGGGACAGGGGGCTCCTACGAGCAGTACTTC; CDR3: CASSFGTGGSYEQYF
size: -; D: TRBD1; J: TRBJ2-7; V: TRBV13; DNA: TGTGCCAGCAGCTTGGACAGGACTGGGTACGAGCAGTACTTC; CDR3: CASSLDRTGYEQYF
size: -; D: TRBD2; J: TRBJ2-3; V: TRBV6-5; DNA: TGTGCCAGCAGTTACGGGACTAGCCCAGATACGCAGTATTTT; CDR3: CASSYGTSPDTQYF
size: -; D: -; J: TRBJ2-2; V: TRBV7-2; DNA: TGTGCCAGCAGCTCGGACCGGGACACCGGGGAGCTGTTTTTT; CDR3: CASSSDRDTGELFF
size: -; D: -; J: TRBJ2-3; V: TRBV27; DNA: TGTGCCAGCAGTTTAGTGGGCACAGATACGCAGTATTTT; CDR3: CASSLVGTDTQYF
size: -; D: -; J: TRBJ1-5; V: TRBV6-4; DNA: TGTGCCAGCAGGGAACTAAGCAATCAGCCCCAGCATTTT; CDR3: CASRELSNQPQHF
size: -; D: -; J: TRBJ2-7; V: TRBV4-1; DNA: TGCGCCAGCAGCCCGGGGGTGGGGGAGCAATTGTACGAGCAGTACTTC; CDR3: CASSPGVGEQLYEQYF
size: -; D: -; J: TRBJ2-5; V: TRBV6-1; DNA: TGTGCCAGCAGTGAAGACTGGCTGGGAGACTACGTCCAAGAGACCCAGTACTTC; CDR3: CASSEDWLGDYVQETQYF
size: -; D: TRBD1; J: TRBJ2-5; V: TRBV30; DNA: TGTGCCTGGAGTCCGGGACAGGTCCGGGAGACCCAGTACTTC; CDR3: CAWSPGQVRETQYF
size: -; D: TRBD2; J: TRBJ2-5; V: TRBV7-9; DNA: TGTGCCAGCAGCCAACCGGGACTACTAGCCTTAACCCAGTACTTC; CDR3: CASSQPGLLALTQYF
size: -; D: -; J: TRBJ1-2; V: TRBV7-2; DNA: TGTGCCAGCAGCTTAGGGACCTATGGCTACACCTTC; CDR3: CASSLGTYGYTF
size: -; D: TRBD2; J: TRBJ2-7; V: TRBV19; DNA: TGTGCCAGTAGTCCCCTGGGACTAGCAGGCGGCGAGCAGTACTTC; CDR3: CASSPLGLAGGEQYF
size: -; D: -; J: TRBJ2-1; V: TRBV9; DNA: TGTGCCAGCAGCGTAGGGACTGCAGGGAATGAGCAGTTCTTC; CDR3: CASSVGTAGNEQFF
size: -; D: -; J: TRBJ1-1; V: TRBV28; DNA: TGTGCCAGCCGCTTTAGCACTGAAGCTTTCTTT; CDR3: CASRFSTEAFF
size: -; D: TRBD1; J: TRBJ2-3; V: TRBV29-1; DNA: TGCAGCGTAACAGGGGGCGAGGTCGGCACAGATACGCAGTATTTT; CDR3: CSVTGGEVGTDTQYF
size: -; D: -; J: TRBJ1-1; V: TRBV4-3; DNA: TGCGCCAGCAGCCAAGACCGGGGGGCTGAAGCTTTCTTT; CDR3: CASSQDRGAEAFF
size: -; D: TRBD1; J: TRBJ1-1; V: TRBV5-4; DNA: TGTGCCAGCAGCTTGGGACAGGGGTCCACTGAAGCTTTCTTT; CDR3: CASSLGQGSTEAFF
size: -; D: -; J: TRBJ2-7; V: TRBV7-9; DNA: TGTGCCAGCAGCTTAAGTAACAGGGACGGCGAGCAGTACTTC; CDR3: CASSLSNRDGEQYF
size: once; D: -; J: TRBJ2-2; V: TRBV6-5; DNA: TGTGCCAGCAGTTACTCGCAGGGGTCGAACACCGGGGAGCTGTTTTTT; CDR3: CASSYSQGSNTGELFF
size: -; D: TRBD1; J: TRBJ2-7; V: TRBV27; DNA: TGTGCCAGCAGCCCCGGGACAGTTTACGAGCAGTACTTC; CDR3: CASSPGTVYEQYF
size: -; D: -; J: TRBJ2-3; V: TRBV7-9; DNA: TGTGCCAGCAGCTCCCTTTGGGGGGAAGGTGACACAGATACGCAGTATTTT; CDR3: CASSSLWGEGDTDTQYF
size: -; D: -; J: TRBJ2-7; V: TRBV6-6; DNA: TGTGCCAGCAGTTACGCCTGGACGCACGAGCAGTACTTC; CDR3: CASSYAWTHEQYF
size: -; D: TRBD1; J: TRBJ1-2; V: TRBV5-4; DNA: TGTGCCAGCGCGGGACAGGGGGTCTATGGCTACACCTTC; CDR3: CASAGQGVYGYTF
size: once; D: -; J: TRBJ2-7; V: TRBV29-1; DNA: TGCAGCGTGGTTTTGTGGGGGGGCTCCGAGCAGTACTTC; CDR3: CSVVLWGGSEQYF
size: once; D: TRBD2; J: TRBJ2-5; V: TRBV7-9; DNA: TGTGCCAGCAGCCATAGCGGGGGGGCTGAGACCCAGTACTTC; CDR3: CASSHSGGAETQYF
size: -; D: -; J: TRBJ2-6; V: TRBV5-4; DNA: TGTGCCAGCAGCTTGGTAGGTTTGTCCTCTGGGGCCAACGTCCTGACTTTC; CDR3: CASSLVGLSSGANVLTF
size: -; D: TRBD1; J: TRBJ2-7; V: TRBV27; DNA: TGTGCCAGCACCCAAGGGACAGGCACCTACGAGCAGTACTTC; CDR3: CASTQGTGTYEQYF
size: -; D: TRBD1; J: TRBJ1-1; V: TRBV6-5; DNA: TGTGCCAGCAGTTACTGGACAGGGGAAGGGACTGAAGCTTTCTTT; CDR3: CASSYWTGEGTEAFF
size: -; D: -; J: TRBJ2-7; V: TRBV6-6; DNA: TGTGCCAGCAGTTACTTTTCGGACGAGCAGTACTTC; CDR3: CASSYFSDEQYF
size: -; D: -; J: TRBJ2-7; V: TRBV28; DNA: TGTGCCAGCAGACTAGGAGCGGACGAGCAGTACTTC; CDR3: CASRLGADEQYF
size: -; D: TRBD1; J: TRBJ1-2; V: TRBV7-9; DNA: TGTGCCAGCAGAGATACAGGGGTATCTAACTATGGCTACACCTTC; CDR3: CASRDTGVSNYGYTF
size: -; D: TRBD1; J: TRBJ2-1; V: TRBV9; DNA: TGTGCCAGCAGCGTGGGGGCGACAGGGTTAAATGAGCAGTTCTTC; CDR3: CASSVGATGLNEQFF
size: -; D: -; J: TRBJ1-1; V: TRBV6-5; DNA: TGTGCCAGCATCTCCGGAGGGATGAACACTGAAGCTTTCTTT; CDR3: CASISGGMNTEAFF
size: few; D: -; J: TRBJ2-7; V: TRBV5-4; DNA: TGTGCCAGCAGCTTTGACAGCCACGAGCAGTACTTC; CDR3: CASSFDSHEQYF
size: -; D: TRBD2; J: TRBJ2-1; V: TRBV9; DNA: TGTGCCAGCAGCGTAAACCCAACTAGCGGCTACAATGAGCAGTTCTTC; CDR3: CASSVNPTSGYNEQFF
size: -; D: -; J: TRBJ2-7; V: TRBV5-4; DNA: TGTGCCAGCAGCCAAGACAGATCCTACGAGCAGTACTTC; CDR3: CASSQDRSYEQYF